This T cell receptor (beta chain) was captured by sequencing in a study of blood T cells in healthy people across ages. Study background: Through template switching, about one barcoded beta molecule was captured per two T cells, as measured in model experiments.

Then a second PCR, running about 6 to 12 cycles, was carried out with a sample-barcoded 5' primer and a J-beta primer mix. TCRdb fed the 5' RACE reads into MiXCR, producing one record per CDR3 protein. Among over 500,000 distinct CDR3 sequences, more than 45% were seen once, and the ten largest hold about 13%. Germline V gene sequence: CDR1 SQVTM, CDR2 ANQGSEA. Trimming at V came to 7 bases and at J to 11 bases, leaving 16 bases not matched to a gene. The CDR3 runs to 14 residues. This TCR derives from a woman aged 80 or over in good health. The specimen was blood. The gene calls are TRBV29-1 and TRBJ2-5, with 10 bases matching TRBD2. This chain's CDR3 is CSARPSGGVREQYF. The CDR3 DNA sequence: TGCAGCGCCAGGCCCAGCGGGGGGGTTCGGGAGCAGTACTTC.